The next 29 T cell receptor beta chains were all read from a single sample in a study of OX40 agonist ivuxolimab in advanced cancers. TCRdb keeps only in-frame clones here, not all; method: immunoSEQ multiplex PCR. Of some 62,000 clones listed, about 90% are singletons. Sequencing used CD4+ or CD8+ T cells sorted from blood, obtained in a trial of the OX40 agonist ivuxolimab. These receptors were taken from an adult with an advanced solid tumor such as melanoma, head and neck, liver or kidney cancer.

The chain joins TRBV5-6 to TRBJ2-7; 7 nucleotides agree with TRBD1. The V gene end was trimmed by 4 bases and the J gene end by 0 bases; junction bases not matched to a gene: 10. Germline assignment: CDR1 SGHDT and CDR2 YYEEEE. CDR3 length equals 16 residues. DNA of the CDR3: TGTGCCAGCAGCCCGAGGTGGACAGGACACTCCTACGAGCAGTACTTC. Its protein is CASSPRWTGHSYEQYF.

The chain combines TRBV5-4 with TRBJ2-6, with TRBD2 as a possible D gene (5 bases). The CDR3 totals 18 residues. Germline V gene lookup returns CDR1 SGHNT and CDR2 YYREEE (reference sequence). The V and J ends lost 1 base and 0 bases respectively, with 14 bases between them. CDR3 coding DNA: TGTGCCAGCAGCTTGTCCGCCCTAGCCCCCTCTGGGGCCAACGTCCTGACTTTC. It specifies CASSLSALAPSGANVLTF.

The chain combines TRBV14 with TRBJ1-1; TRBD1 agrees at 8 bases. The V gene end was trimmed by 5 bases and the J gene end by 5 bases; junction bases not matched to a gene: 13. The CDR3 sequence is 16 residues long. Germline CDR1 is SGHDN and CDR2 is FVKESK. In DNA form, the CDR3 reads TGTGCCAGCAGCACAGACAGGGGCCCCTGGAGAACTGAAGCTTTCTTT. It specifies CASSTDRGPWRTEAFF.

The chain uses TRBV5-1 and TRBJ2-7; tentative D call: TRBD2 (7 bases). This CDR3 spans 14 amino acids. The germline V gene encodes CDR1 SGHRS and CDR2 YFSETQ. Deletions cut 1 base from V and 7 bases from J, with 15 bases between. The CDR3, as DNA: TGCGCCAGCAGCTTGAATCCGGGGAGGGGGGAGCAGTACTTC. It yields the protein CASSLNPGRGEQYF.

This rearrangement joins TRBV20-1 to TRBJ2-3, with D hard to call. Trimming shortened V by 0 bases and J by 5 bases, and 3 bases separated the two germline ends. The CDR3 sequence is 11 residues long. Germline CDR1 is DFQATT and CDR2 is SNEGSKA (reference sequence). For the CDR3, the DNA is TGCAGTGCTAGAGACGTAGATACGCAGTATTTT. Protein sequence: CSARDVDTQYF.

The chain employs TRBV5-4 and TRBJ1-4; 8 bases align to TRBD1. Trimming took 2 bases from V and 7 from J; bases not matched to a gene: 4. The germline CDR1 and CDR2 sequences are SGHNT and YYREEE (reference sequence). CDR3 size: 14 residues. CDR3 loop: CASSFPGGGEKLFF. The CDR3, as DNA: TGTGCCAGCAGCTTTCCAGGGGGCGGTGAAAAACTGTTTTTT. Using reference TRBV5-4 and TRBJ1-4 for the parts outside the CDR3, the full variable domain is ETGVTQSPTHLIKTRGQQVTLRCSSQSGHNTVSWYQQALGQGPQFIFQYYREEENGRGNFPPRFSGLQFPNYSSELNVNALELDDSALYLCASSFPGGGEKLFFGSGTQLSVL.

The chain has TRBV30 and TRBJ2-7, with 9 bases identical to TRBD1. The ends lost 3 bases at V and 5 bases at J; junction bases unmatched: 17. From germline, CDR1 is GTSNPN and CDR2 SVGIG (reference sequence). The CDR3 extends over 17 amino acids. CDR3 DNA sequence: TGTGCCTGGAGCATAGCGAGTTGGGGACAGGGATTCGACGAGCAGTACTTC. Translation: CAWSIASWGQGFDEQYF.

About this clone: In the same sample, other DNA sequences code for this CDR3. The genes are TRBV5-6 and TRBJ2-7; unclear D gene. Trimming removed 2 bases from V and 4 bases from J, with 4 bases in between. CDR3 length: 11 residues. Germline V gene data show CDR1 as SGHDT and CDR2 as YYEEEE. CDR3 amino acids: CASSLDYEQYF. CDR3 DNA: TGTGCCAGCAGCTTAGATTACGAGCAGTACTTC.

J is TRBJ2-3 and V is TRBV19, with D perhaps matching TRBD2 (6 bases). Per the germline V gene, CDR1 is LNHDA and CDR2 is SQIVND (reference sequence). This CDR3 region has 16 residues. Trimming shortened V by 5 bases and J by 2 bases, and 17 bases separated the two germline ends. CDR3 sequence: CASSLGLPPFTDTQYF. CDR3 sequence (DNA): TGTGCCAGTAGTTTGGGACTCCCCCCTTTCACAGATACGCAGTATTTT.

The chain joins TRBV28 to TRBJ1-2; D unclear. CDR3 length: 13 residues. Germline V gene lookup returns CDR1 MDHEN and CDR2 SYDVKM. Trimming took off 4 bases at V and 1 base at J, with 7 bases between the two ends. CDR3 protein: CASSSDFNYGYTF. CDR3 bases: TGTGCCAGCAGTTCGGACTTTAACTATGGCTACACCTTC.

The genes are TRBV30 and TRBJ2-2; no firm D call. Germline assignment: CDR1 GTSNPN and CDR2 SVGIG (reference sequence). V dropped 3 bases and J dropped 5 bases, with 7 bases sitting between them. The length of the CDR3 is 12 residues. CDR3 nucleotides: TGTGCCTGGAGGACCAAGACCGGGGAGCTGTTTTTT. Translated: CAWRTKTGELFF.

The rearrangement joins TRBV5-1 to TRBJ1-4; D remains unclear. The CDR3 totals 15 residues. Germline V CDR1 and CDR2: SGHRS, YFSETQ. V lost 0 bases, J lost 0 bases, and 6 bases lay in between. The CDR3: CASSLAGATNEKLFF. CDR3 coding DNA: TGCGCCAGCAGCTTGGCGGGCGCAACTAATGAAAAACTGTTTTTT.

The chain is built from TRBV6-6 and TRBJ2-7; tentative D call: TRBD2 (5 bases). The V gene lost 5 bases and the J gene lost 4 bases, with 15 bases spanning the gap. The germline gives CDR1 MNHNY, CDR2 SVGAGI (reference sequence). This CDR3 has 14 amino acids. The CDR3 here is CASSGFHSGYEQYF. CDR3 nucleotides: TGTGCCAGCAGTGGTTTTCATTCGGGGTACGAGCAGTACTTC.

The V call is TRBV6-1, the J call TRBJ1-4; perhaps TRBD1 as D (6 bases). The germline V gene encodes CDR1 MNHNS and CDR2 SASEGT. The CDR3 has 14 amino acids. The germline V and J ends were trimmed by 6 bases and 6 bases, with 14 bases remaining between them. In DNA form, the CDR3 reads TGTGCCAGCAGGCCCCGGGACATGCATGAAAAACTGTTTTTT. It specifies CASRPRDMHEKLFF.

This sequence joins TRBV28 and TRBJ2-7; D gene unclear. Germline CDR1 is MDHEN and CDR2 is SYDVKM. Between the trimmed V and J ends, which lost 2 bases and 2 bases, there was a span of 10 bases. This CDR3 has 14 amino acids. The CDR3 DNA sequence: TGTGCCAGCAGTTTAGGTCGGATTCCCTACGAGCAGTACTTC. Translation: CASSLGRIPYEQYF.

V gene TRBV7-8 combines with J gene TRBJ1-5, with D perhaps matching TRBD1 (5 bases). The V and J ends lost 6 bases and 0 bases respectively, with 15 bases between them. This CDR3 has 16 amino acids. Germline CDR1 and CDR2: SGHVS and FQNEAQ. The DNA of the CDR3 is TGTGCCAGCAGTTCCTGGACACGGACTAGCAATCAGCCCCAGCATTTT. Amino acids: CASSSWTRTSNQPQHF.

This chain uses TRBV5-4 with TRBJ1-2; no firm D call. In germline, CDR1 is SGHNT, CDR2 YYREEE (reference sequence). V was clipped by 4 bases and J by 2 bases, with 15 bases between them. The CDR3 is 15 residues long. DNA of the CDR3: TGTGCCAGCAGCCAGTTTTCTCAGGAGAACTATGGCTACACCTTC. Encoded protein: CASSQFSQENYGYTF.

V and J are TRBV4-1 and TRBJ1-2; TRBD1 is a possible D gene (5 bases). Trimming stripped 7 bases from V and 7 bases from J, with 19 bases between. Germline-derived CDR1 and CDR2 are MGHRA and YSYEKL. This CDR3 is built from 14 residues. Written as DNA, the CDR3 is TGCGCCAGCACCCTGGCCGGGGCGGAACGTGGCTACACCTTC. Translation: CASTLAGAERGYTF.

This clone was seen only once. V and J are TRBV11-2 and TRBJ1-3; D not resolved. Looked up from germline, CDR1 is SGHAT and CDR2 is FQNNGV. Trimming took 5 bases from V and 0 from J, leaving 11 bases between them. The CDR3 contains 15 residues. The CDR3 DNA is TGTGCCAGCAGCCAAGGACCTTCCTCTGGAAACACCATATATTTT. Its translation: CASSQGPSSGNTIYF.

The CDR3 DNA reads TGTGCCAGCAGTTTATCTCCGCGGAACCCCACAGATACGCAGTATTTT. Translation: CASSLSPRNPTDTQYF. The chain uses TRBV27 and TRBJ2-3; no firm D call. Germline V CDR1 and CDR2: MNHEY, SMNVEV (reference sequence). Deletions cut 0 bases from V and 2 bases from J, with 12 bases between. The CDR3 has 16 amino acids.

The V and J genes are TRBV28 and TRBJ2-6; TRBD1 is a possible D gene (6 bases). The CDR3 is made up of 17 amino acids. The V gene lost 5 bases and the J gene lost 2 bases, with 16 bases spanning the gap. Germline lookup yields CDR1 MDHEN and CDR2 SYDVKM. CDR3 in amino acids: CASSNSKGGTGANVLTF. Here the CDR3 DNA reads TGTGCCAGCAGTAACTCTAAAGGGGGAACTGGGGCCAACGTCCTGACTTTC.

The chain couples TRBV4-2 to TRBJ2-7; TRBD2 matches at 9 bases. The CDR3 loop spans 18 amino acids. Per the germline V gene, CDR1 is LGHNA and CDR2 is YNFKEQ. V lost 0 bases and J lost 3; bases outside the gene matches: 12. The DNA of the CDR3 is TGTGCCAGCAGCCAAGATCAGGACGGCGGGACTAGCAGCTACGAGCAGTACTTC. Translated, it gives CASSQDQDGGTSSYEQYF.

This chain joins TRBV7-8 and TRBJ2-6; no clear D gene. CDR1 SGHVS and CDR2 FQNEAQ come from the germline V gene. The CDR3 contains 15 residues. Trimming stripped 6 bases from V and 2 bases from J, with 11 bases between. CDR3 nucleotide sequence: TGTGCCAGCAGATACAGCCTTCCTGGGGCCAACGTCCTGACTTTC. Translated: CASRYSLPGANVLTF.

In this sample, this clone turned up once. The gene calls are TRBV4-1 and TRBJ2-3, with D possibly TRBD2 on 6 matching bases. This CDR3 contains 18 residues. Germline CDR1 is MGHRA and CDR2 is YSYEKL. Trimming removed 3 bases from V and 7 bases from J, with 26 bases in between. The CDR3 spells CASSQSSVGAGPLYTQYF. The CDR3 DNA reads TGCGCCAGCAGCCAGAGTTCCGTAGGAGCGGGCCCGCTGTATACGCAGTATTTT.

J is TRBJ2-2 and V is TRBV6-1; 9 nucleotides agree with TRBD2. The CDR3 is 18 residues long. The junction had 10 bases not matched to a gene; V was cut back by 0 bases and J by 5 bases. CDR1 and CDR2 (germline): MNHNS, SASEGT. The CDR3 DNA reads TGTGCCAGCAGTGAAGCGCTTCGGGCTAGCGGGAAAACCGGGGAGCTGTTTTTT. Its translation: CASSEALRASGKTGELFF.

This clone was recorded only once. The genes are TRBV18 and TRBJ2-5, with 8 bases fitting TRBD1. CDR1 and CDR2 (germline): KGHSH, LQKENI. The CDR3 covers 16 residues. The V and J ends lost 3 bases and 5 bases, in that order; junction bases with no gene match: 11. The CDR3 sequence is CASSPKRQGTGETQYF. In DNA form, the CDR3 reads TGTGCCAGCTCACCCAAGAGACAGGGGACGGGGGAGACCCAGTACTTC.

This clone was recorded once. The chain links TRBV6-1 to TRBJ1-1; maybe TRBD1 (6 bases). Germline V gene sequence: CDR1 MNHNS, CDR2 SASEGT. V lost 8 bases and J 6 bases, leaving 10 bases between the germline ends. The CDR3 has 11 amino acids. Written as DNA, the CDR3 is TGTGCCAGCGACAGGCGCGCTGAAGCTTTCTTT. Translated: CASDRRAEAFF.

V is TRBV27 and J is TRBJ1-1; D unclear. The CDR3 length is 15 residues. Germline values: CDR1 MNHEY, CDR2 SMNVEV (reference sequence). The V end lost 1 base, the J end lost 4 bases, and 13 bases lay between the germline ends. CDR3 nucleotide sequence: TGTGCCAGCAGTTTATGGAAGGGTCAGGCCACTGAAGCTTTCTTT. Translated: CASSLWKGQATEAFF.

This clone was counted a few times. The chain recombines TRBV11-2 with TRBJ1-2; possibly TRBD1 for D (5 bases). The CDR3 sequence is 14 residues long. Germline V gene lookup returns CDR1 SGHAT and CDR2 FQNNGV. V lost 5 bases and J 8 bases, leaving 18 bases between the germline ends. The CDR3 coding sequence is TGTGCCAGCAGCCCCTCGGGGCAGGGCGGAGGCTACACCTTC. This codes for CASSPSGQGGGYTF.